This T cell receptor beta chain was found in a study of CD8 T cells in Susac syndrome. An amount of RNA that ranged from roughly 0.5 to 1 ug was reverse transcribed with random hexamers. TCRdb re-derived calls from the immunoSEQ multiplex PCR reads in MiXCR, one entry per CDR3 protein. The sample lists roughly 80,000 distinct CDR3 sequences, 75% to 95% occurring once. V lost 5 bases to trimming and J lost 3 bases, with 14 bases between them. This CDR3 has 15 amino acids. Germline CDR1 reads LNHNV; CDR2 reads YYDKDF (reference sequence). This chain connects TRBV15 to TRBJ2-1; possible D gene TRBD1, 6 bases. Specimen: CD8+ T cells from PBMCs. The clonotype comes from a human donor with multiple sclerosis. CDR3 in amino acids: CATSGSQGDYNEQFF. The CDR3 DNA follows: TGTGCCACCAGCGGGTCACAGGGAGACTACAATGAGCAGTTCTTC.